These 15 T cell receptor beta chains were all obtained from the same sample, sequenced in a study of shared clonotypes between healthy human individuals. TCRdb's copy holds only in-frame clones and misses some; the assay was immunoSEQ multiplex PCR. The sample consists of some 2,000,000 clones, roughly 94% of them appearing once. Material: naive CD4+ T cells sorted from blood. This sample's subset: CD45RA+ positively selected. These receptors were collected from a man aged 18 to 29 in good health.

The rearrangement joins TRBV20-1 to TRBJ1-2, with TRBD1 identical over 7 bases. The CDR3 runs to 10 residues. Germline V lookup: CDR1 DFQATT, CDR2 SNEGSKA (reference sequence). V lost 7 bases to trimming and J lost 6 bases; unmatched junction nucleotides: 2. In DNA form, the CDR3 reads TGCAGTGTGGGGACAGATGGCTACACCTTC. It translates to CSVGTDGYTF.

The rearrangement joins TRBV2 to TRBJ2-7, with a weak D call TRBD2 (6 bases). CDR1 is SNHLY, CDR2 FYNNEI, per germline. Trimming removed 3 bases from V and 6 bases from J, with 15 bases in between. The CDR3 has 14 residues. CDR3 amino acids: CASSDFPGVGEQYF. The CDR3 DNA is TGTGCCAGCAGTGATTTTCCGGGAGTGGGCGAGCAGTACTTC.

V is TRBV10-2 and J is TRBJ1-4, with D possibly TRBD1 on 5 matching bases. The CDR3 is 14 amino acids. Germline loops: CDR1 WSHSY, CDR2 SAAADI. Trimming took off 5 bases at V and 1 base at J, with 8 bases between the two ends. CDR3 in DNA: TGCGCCAGCAGTCTAAGGGGAACTAATGAAAAACTGTTTTTT. It yields the protein CASSLRGTNEKLFF.

The chain recombines TRBV2 with TRBJ2-7; 7 bases are a match to TRBD2. Germline lookup yields CDR1 SNHLY and CDR2 FYNNEI. The CDR3 extends over 17 amino acids. V lost 4 bases, J lost 3 bases, and 15 bases stayed unmatched. The CDR3 region is CASSGFTTGTNSYEQYF. CDR3 coding DNA: TGTGCCAGCAGTGGATTTACCACCGGGACTAATAGCTACGAGCAGTACTTC.

The V and J genes are TRBV9 and TRBJ1-6; 7 nucleotides match TRBD1. The CDR3 extends over 15 amino acids. J gave up 7 bases and V 0 bases, and 4 bases lay outside the gene matches. From germline, CDR1 is SGDLS and CDR2 YYNGEE. The CDR3 DNA reads TGTGCCAGCAGCGTAGGTTGGGACAGAAATTCACCCCTCCACTTT. This sequence encodes CASSVGWDRNSPLHF.

J is TRBJ1-6 and V is TRBV6-1, with a weak D call TRBD1 (5 bases). CDR1 is MNHNS and CDR2 is SASEGT in the germline V gene. Trimming took 1 base from V and 2 from J, leaving 9 bases between them. The CDR3 has 16 residues. Written as DNA, the CDR3 is TGTGCCAGCAGTGAAGTGTGGGGCGCCTATAATTCACCCCTCCACTTT. It translates to CASSEVWGAYNSPLHF.

This clone appeared a single time. The chain links TRBV5-8 to TRBJ2-1; 11 nucleotides match TRBD2. CDR1 SGHTS and CDR2 YDEGEE come from the germline V gene. The CDR3 sequence is 15 residues long. With V trimmed by 10 bases and J by 6 bases, 12 bases remained unmatched. In DNA form, the CDR3 reads TGTGCCGATGCATCACTAGCGGGAGTGGCCAATGAGCAGTTCTTC. Its translation: CADASLAGVANEQFF.

As for this clone: Other DNA sequences in this specimen translate into the identical CDR3. The V call is TRBV30, the J call TRBJ2-1; 10 bases are shared with TRBD2. Trimming removed 0 bases from V and 7 bases from J; junction bases left unmatched: 6. Germline loops: CDR1 GTSNPN, CDR2 SVGIG (reference sequence). The CDR3 extends over 15 amino acids. Here the CDR3 DNA reads TGTGCCTGGAGTGTAAGAGCGGGAGGGTGGAATGAGCAGTTCTTC. It yields the protein CAWSVRAGGWNEQFF.

The chain joins TRBV25-1 to TRBJ1-6; D unresolved. Germline CDR1 MGHDK, CDR2 SYGVNS. CDR3 size: 13 residues. Trimming pared 5 bases from V and 10 bases from J, leaving 12 bases between. CDR3 in DNA: TGTGCCAGCAGTTTCGGGGAGTACTCACCCCTCCACTTT. Its protein is CASSFGEYSPLHF. The whole variable domain, filled in from reference TRBV25-1 and TRBJ1-6, reads EADIYQTPRYLVIGTGKKITLECSQTMGHDKMYWYQQDPGMELHLIHYSYGVNSTEKGDLSSESTVSRIRTEHFPLTLESARPSHTSQYLCASSFGEYSPLHFGNGTRLTVT.

The chain has TRBV2 and TRBJ1-2, with 7 bases fitting TRBD1. The CDR3 consists of 12 residues. Germline-derived CDR1 and CDR2 are SNHLY and FYNNEI. J gave up 4 bases and V 10 bases, and 6 bases lay outside the gene matches. The CDR3 coding sequence is TGTGCCACCACAGGGGAGGGCTATGGCTACACCTTC. This encodes CATTGEGYGYTF.

V and J are TRBV5-1 and TRBJ2-1; 10 bases agree with TRBD2. The germline CDR1 and CDR2 sequences are SGHRS and YFSETQ. The CDR3 is made up of 16 amino acids. V lost 1 base, J lost 5 bases, and 6 bases stayed unmatched. CDR3: CASSLTAGGPHNEQFF. The CDR3 nucleotides read TGCGCCAGCAGCTTGACAGCGGGAGGGCCCCACAATGAGCAGTTCTTC.

J is TRBJ2-5 and V is TRBV18; perhaps TRBD2 as D (6 bases). V was pared by 5 bases and J by 4 bases, with 8 bases between. The CDR3 is 12 residues long. Germline V gene sequence: CDR1 KGHSH, CDR2 LQKENI. CDR3 sequence: CASSEGGETQYF. CDR3 nucleotide sequence: TGTGCCAGCTCAGAGGGAGGAGAGACCCAGTACTTC.

The chain recombines TRBV7-3 with TRBJ1-3, with TRBD1 identical over 8 bases. Trimming removed 2 bases from V and 2 bases from J; junction bases left unmatched: 2. Germline V CDR1 and CDR2: SGHTA, FQGTGA. CDR3 length: 15 residues. The CDR3 sequence is CASSLSTGAGNTIYF. CDR3 coding DNA: TGTGCCAGCAGCTTATCGACAGGGGCTGGAAACACCATATATTTT.

The chain uses TRBV9 and TRBJ1-2; TRBD1 might be the D (5 bases). The CDR3 length is 16 residues. The germline V and J ends were trimmed by 4 bases and 5 bases, with 21 bases remaining between them. Per germline, CDR1 SGDLS and CDR2 YYNGEE. The DNA of the CDR3 is TGTGCCAGCAGCCCTTTGACAGCCATTCTTGGGTATGGCTACACCTTC. Amino acids: CASSPLTAILGYGYTF.

DNA of the CDR3: TGTGCCAGCAGCTTAGTCAAGGGCTACGAGCAGTACTTC. This sequence encodes CASSLVKGYEQYF. The chain uses TRBV7-2 and TRBJ2-7; D gene unclear. CDR3 length: 13 amino acids. Trimming shortened V by 1 base and J by 3 bases, and 7 bases separated the two germline ends. In germline, CDR1 is SGHTA, CDR2 FQGNSA. The complete variable domain, with remaining parts taken from reference TRBV7-2 and TRBJ2-7, reads GAGVSQSPSNKVTEKGKDVELRCDPISGHTALYWYRQSLGQGLEFLIYFQGNSAPDKSGLPSDRFSAERTGGSVSTLTIQRTQQEDSAVYLCASSLVKGYEQYFGPGTRLTVT.